The TCR beta chain under discussion was sequenced for a study of identical twins. Trimming took 5 bases from V and 2 from J, leaving 7 bases between them. The CDR3 is made up of 12 amino acids. Germline lookup yields CDR1 MNHEY and CDR2 SMNVEV (reference sequence). The table lists this clonotype with many counts. Antigen specificity is unknown. Overall study results and limits: Zero-insertion analyses might be partly confounded by invariant T cells like MAIT and iNKT. Modeled out-of-frame TCR alpha sharing in monozygotic twins fell below observed levels.

Via MiXCR, TCRdb re-called the 5' RACE reads, giving one row per CDR3 protein. The sample gives roughly 630,000 distinct CDR3 sequences, less than 9% of which show up once; 1.6% is in the top ten. The same data also contributed to another study, on yellow fever vaccine responses in identical twins. That study reports: Among the twins, the vaccine T cell response reportedly seemed partly convergent and partly personalized.

The sample comprised PBMCs. This clonotype originated in a woman between 18 and 29 years old in good health. The chain combines TRBV27 with TRBJ2-7, with D hard to call. The CDR3 coding sequence is TGTGCCAGCAGTCCAAACACCTACGAGCAGTACTTC. It is translated as CASSPNTYEQYF.